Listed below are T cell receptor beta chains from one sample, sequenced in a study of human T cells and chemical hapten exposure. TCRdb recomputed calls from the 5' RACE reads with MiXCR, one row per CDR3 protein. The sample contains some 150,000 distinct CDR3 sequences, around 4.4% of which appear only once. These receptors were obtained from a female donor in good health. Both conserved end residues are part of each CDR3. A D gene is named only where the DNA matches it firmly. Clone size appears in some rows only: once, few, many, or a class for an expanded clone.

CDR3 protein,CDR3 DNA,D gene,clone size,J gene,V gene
CASSQVLLNRENFLHNEQFF,TGTGCCAGCAGCCAAGTACTCCTAAACCGGGAAAATTTTCTCCACAATGAGCAGTTCTTC,NA,many,TRBJ2-1,TRBV3-1
CASSGGDRDNYGYTF,TGCGCCAGCAGCGGGGGGGACAGAGATAACTATGGCTACACCTTC,TRBD1,many,TRBJ1-2,TRBV5-1
CASSLGGGNGYGYTF,TGCGCCAGCAGCTTGGGAGGGGGTAACGGCTATGGCTACACCTTC,NA,many,TRBJ1-2,TRBV5-1
CASSQVLGQDVTDTQYF,TGCGCCAGCAGCCAAGTCCTGGGACAGGATGTCACAGATACGCAGTATTTT,TRBD1,many,TRBJ2-3,TRBV4-1
CASSIDRGAYNEQFF,TGTGCCAGCAGCATTGACAGGGGCGCTTACAATGAGCAGTTCTTC,TRBD1,many,TRBJ2-1,TRBV7-9
CASSRWGGTSGANVLTF,TGTGCCAGCAGCAGATGGGGAGGGACCTCTGGGGCCAACGTCCTGACTTTC,TRBD2,many,TRBJ2-6,TRBV11-2
CASKKTGDYEQFF,TGTGCCAGCAAGAAGACAGGGGATTATGAGCAGTTCTTC,TRBD1,many,TRBJ2-1,TRBV7-9
CASSSGRDRLRNTIYF,TGTGCCAGCAGTTCAGGACGGGACAGGCTTAGAAACACCATATATTTT,TRBD1,many,TRBJ1-3,TRBV7-2
CASSFRQGDYNEQFF,TGTGCCAGCAGCTTCCGCCAGGGGGACTACAATGAGCAGTTCTTC,TRBD1,NA,TRBJ2-1,TRBV7-2
CATSDVGITNYEQYF,TGTGCCACCAGTGACGTGGGAATAACGAACTACGAGCAGTACTTC,NA,many,TRBJ2-7,TRBV24-1
CAMGVRGIGEAFF,TGTGCCATGGGGGTCAGGGGTATAGGTGAAGCTTTCTTT,NA,many,TRBJ1-1,TRBV7-9
CASSLALGVRDYEQYF,TGTGCCAGCAGCTTGGCTCTGGGCGTTCGGGACTACGAGCAGTACTTC,NA,many,TRBJ2-7,TRBV5-6
CASSHNHRAPWPQHF,TGTGCCAGCAGCCATAATCACAGGGCCCCGTGGCCCCAGCATTTT,NA,many,TRBJ1-5,TRBV7-8
CASSSSTGLINIQYF,TGTGCCAGCAGCTCCTCCACAGGGTTGATAAACATTCAGTACTTC,NA,many,TRBJ2-4,TRBV11-2
CASSLEGKPEKLFF,TGTGCCAGCAGCTTGGAAGGGAAGCCCGAAAAACTGTTTTTT,NA,many,TRBJ1-4,TRBV5-4
CASSFGRVVLYNEQFF,TGTGCCAGCAGCTTCGGCCGGGTAGTTCTTTACAATGAGCAGTTCTTC,NA,many,TRBJ2-1,TRBV7-8
CASSDLQGVDEKLFF,TGTGCCAGCAGTGATTTACAGGGGGTGGATGAAAAACTGTTTTTT,TRBD1,NA,TRBJ1-4,TRBV25-1
CASSPTVGNEKLFF,TGTGCCAGCTCACCGACAGTGGGAAATGAAAAACTGTTTTTT,NA,many,TRBJ1-4,TRBV18
CASSPPSQNRLAKNIQYF,TGTGCCAGCTCACCACCCAGTCAAAACAGGCTAGCCAAAAACATTCAGTACTTC,NA,many,TRBJ2-4,TRBV18
CGGGYQETQYF,TGTGGGGGGGGTTACCAAGAGACCCAGTACTTC,TRBD2,many,TRBJ2-5,TRBV2
CASSLQGTSAYEQYF,TGTGCCAGCAGTCTACAGGGTACCTCCGCCTACGAGCAGTACTTC,NA,many,TRBJ2-7,TRBV5-6
CASSFTGNEQFF,TGTGCCAGCAGCTTTACAGGGAATGAGCAGTTCTTC,NA,many,TRBJ2-1,TRBV5-6
CASSLNRSSENTGELFF,TGTGCCAGCAGCTTAAATCGCTCCAGCGAAAACACCGGGGAGCTGTTTTTT,NA,many,TRBJ2-2,TRBV7-3
CASSQGLYRDTQYF,TGTGCCAGCAGCCAAGGTCTCTACCGGGATACGCAGTATTTT,NA,NA,TRBJ2-3,TRBV3-1
CSARALRVSARNTEAFF,TGCAGTGCTAGAGCTCTCAGGGTTTCTGCAAGGAACACTGAAGCTTTCTTT,NA,many,TRBJ1-1,TRBV20-1
CSAGSGGAHEQFF,TGCAGTGCTGGAAGCGGGGGGGCCCATGAGCAGTTCTTC,TRBD2,many,TRBJ2-1,TRBV20-1
CASSPRGGTSYNEQFF,TGTGCCAGCAGCCCTAGGGGGGGGACCTCCTACAATGAGCAGTTCTTC,NA,many,TRBJ2-1,TRBV7-9
CASSAVVDYGYTF,TGTGCCAGCAGTGCGGTGGTTGACTATGGCTACACCTTC,NA,many,TRBJ1-2,TRBV12-3/TRBV12-4
CASSLDFAGVYQETQYF,TGTGCCAGCAGCTTAGATTTTGCGGGGGTGTACCAAGAGACCCAGTACTTC,TRBD2,many,TRBJ2-5,TRBV11-2
CASSRDRDNTEAFF,TGTGCCAGCAGTCGCGACAGGGATAACACTGAAGCTTTCTTT,TRBD1,many,TRBJ1-1,TRBV6-5
CASSSGGIYYGYTF,TGTGCCAGCAGCTCAGGGGGGATCTACTATGGCTACACCTTC,TRBD1,many,TRBJ1-2,TRBV7-9
CASSEAGRIEQYF,TGTGCCAGCAGTGAAGCGGGCCGGATCGAGCAGTACTTC,NA,NA,TRBJ2-7,TRBV6-1
CASSQVWGRYSYNEQFF,TGTGCCAGCAGCCAAGTCTGGGGGAGGTACTCCTACAATGAGCAGTTCTTC,NA,many,TRBJ2-1,TRBV4-2
CASSWGTPGNYGYTF,TGTGCCAGCAGTTGGGGGACTCCTGGGAACTATGGCTACACCTTC,NA,many,TRBJ1-2,TRBV6-5
CASSRGTGRNTIYF,TGTGCCAGCAGCCGCGGGACAGGGAGAAACACCATATATTTT,TRBD1,many,TRBJ1-3,TRBV14
CASSDSYGYTF,TGTGCCAGCAGTGACAGCTATGGCTACACCTTC,NA,many,TRBJ1-2,TRBV28
CASRGKTSVPYNEQFF,TGTGCCAGTAGAGGGAAGACTAGCGTTCCCTACAATGAGCAGTTCTTC,TRBD2,many,TRBJ2-1,TRBV28
CASSGAWGATGYTF,TGTGCCAGCAGCGGGGCTTGGGGGGCAACGGGCTACACCTTC,NA,many,TRBJ1-2,TRBV9
CASSGRFSGANVLTF,TGTGCCAGCTCCGGCCGTTTCTCTGGGGCCAACGTCCTGACTTTC,NA,NA,TRBJ2-6,TRBV18
CASSHRDRAHHSNQPQHF,TGTGCCAGCAGCCACCGGGACAGGGCTCATCATAGCAATCAGCCCCAGCATTTT,TRBD1,many,TRBJ1-5,TRBV7-3
CASSLEGQITFPMNEQFF,TGTGCCAGCAGCTTGGAGGGACAGATTACTTTTCCTATGAATGAGCAGTTCTTC,NA,NA,TRBJ2-1,TRBV7-9
CASSPGRSPNEKLFF,TGTGCCAGCTCACCTGGCAGGTCGCCTAATGAAAAACTGTTTTTT,NA,few,TRBJ1-4,TRBV18
CASSQPRSTDWNTEAFF,TGTGCCAGCAGCCAACCCCGTAGTACGGATTGGAACACTGAAGCTTTCTTT,NA,few,TRBJ1-1,TRBV4-2
CASSSQDRGEAFF,TGCGCCAGCAGCTCCCAGGACAGGGGGGAAGCTTTCTTT,TRBD1,many,TRBJ1-1,TRBV5-1
CASSISPEPYEQYF,TGTGCCAGCAGCATTAGCCCCGAACCCTACGAGCAGTACTTC,NA,many,TRBJ2-7,TRBV13
CASSLAGTSGHASDNEQFF,TGCGCCAGCAGCTTGGCCGGGACTAGCGGGCACGCATCCGACAATGAGCAGTTCTTC,TRBD2,few,TRBJ2-1,TRBV5-1
CASSLDGQRNQPQHF,TGCGCCAGCAGCTTGGATGGGCAGAGGAATCAGCCCCAGCATTTT,NA,many,TRBJ1-5,TRBV5-1
CAWSVPGRQETQYF,TGTGCCTGGAGTGTACCAGGGCGTCAAGAGACCCAGTACTTC,NA,few,TRBJ2-5,TRBV30
CSARDKGADTQYF,TGCAGTGCTAGAGATAAGGGAGCAGATACGCAGTATTTT,NA,many,TRBJ2-3,TRBV20-1
CASSTRQDSCEAFF,TGTGCCAGCAGCACCCGACAGGATTCTTGTGAAGCTTTCTTT,NA,NA,TRBJ1-1,TRBV7-2
CASSRSEEQFF,TGTGCCAGCAGTCGTAGTGAGGAGCAGTTCTTC,NA,many,TRBJ2-1,TRBV6-2/TRBV6-3
CASSTAPGTNTGELFF,TGCGCCAGCAGCACCGCTCCGGGAACGAACACCGGGGAGCTGTTTTTT,NA,many,TRBJ2-2,TRBV5-1
CASSPHPGRADEQYF,TGTGCCAGCAGCCCCCATCCAGGGCGAGCCGACGAGCAGTACTTC,NA,many,TRBJ2-7,TRBV7-3
CASRLSWGGTDTQYF,TGTGCCAGCAGACTCTCCTGGGGGGGTACAGATACGCAGTATTTT,TRBD2,many,TRBJ2-3,TRBV2
CASSIFRGNTEAFF,TGTGCCAGCAGCATTTTCCGGGGCAACACTGAAGCTTTCTTT,NA,many,TRBJ1-1,TRBV2